A selection of T cell receptor beta chains follows, all from one sample in a study of blood T cell repertoires in COVID-19. TCRdb's table, derived via immunoSEQ multiplex PCR, lists solely in-frame clones and lacks some. The sample gives some 90,000 clones, roughly 80% of which show up once; approximately 11% is in the top ten. Material: peripheral blood. The receptors here all came from a man in his 70s with active or convalescent COVID-19. The CDR3 runs from the conserved cysteine through the conserved F or W. A D gene is named only where the DNA matches it firmly. Clone size is stated in some rows and not others, as once, few, many or a class when expanded.

CDR3nt	CDR3aa	abundance	d_gene	v_gene	j_gene
TGTGCCAGCAGCAGACAGGGGGCGTACTATGGCTACACCTTC	CASSRQGAYYGYTF	-	TRBD1	TRBV7-8	TRBJ1-2
TGTGCCAGCAGCTTAGACGGCGGGAGGGATACGCAGTATTTT	CASSLDGGRDTQYF	-	TRBD2	TRBV11-3	TRBJ2-3
TGTGCCAGCTTGGGGCCGAATCAGCCCCAGCATTTT	CASLGPNQPQHF	few	-	TRBV6-5	TRBJ1-5
TGTGCCACCAGTGACGGGGTTGGCAATCAGCCCCAGCATTTT	CATSDGVGNQPQHF	few	-	TRBV24-1	TRBJ1-5
TGTGCCAGCAGCCCTTACCTCACGGGAGATACGCAGTATTTT	CASSPYLTGDTQYF	-	-	TRBV7-8	TRBJ2-3
TGTGCCAGCAGTACCAGGGCCTGGGGCTACACCTTC	CASSTRAWGYTF	-	-	TRBV6-5	TRBJ1-2
TGTGCCTGGAGTGCTGGCAGGAATCAGCCCCAGCATTTT	CAWSAGRNQPQHF	-	-	TRBV30	TRBJ1-5
TGCGCCAGCAGCTTGGGCCCAGCGGGGGGGAATAATGAGCAGTTCTTC	CASSLGPAGGNNEQFF	few	TRBD2	TRBV5-1	TRBJ2-1
TGTGCCAGCAGTTTTGGCTATCAGCCCCAGCATTTT	CASSFGYQPQHF	few	-	TRBV12-3/TRBV12-4	TRBJ1-5
TGTGCCAGCAGTGCCGGGGATGGTTCCGGGGAGCTGTTTTTT	CASSAGDGSGELFF	-	-	TRBV2	TRBJ2-2
TGTGCCAGCAGCTTGGTAGCACACCCCACAGATACGCAGTATTTT	CASSLVAHPTDTQYF	-	-	TRBV5-4	TRBJ2-3
TGTGCCAGCAGCCCTCCGGGACAGGTGTCGGCTCAGTACTTC	CASSPPGQVSAQYF	-	TRBD1	TRBV3-1/TRBV3-2	TRBJ2-4
TGTGCCAGCAGCTCCCGATTTAGCGGGGGCAACGAATTT	CASSSRFSGGNEF	-	TRBD2	TRBV7-2	TRBJ2-3
TGTGCCACCAGCAGAGATTGGGGGGCAGGGGGACATATCTTTGCGCAGTATTTT	CATSRDWGAGGHIFAQYF	once	-	TRBV15	TRBJ2-3
TGTGCCATCAGTTCATCTCGGACAGGAGGGACCCCCTACGAGCAGTACTTC	CAISSSRTGGTPYEQYF	-	-	TRBV10-3	TRBJ2-7
TGTGCCTGGAGTGGGGGGGATTCACCCCTCCACTTT	CAWSGGDSPLHF	-	-	TRBV30	TRBJ1-6
TGTGCCAGCAGCCAGGGAGGGGAGCTAGGGGTTGAAAAACTGTTTTTT	CASSQGGELGVEKLFF	-	-	TRBV3-1/TRBV3-2	TRBJ1-4
TGTGCTAGCAGCCGGACAGGGGGGATCCAAGAGACCCAGTACTTC	CASSRTGGIQETQYF	-	TRBD1	TRBV7-7	TRBJ2-5
TGTGCCAGCAGCTCAACGACAGCCGAAAACACCGGGGAGCTGTTTTTT	CASSSTTAENTGELFF	few	-	TRBV7-9	TRBJ2-2
TGTGCCAGCAGCGGAGTGCCGGGCCGAGGGACTAACGAGCAGTACTTC	CASSGVPGRGTNEQYF	-	-	TRBV21-1	TRBJ2-7
TGCGCCAGCAGCTTTCAGGGGGCCGGAGAAAAACTGTTTTTT	CASSFQGAGEKLFF	few	TRBD1	TRBV5-1	TRBJ1-4
TGTGCCAGCATTAGGACTAGCGGGGGAGGAAATACGCAGTATTTT	CASIRTSGGGNTQYF	-	TRBD2	TRBV6-5	TRBJ2-3
TGTGCCAGCAGTTACGGACAGAGAGCCTCTGGAAACACCATATATTTT	CASSYGQRASGNTIYF	-	-	TRBV6-5	TRBJ1-3
TGTGCCAGCAGTTCTAACTCGGGGAGAGCTCTCGAGCAGTACTTC	CASSSNSGRALEQYF	-	-	TRBV7-8	TRBJ2-7
TGTGCCAGCAGTTACCAGGGACAGAGCAATCAGCCCCAGCATTTT	CASSYQGQSNQPQHF	-	TRBD1	TRBV6-2/TRBV6-3	TRBJ1-5
TGTGCCAGCACCGGACTAGCGGGGGGGACCGGGGAGCTGTTTTTT	CASTGLAGGTGELFF	-	TRBD2	TRBV9	TRBJ2-2
TGTGCCAGCAAGACCGCCGGACAGTTGAACACTGAAGCTTTCTTT	CASKTAGQLNTEAFF	-	-	TRBV27	TRBJ1-1
TGTGCCAGCAGCTTACGGCGACAGGACTTTCTTTATGGCTACACCTTC	CASSLRRQDFLYGYTF	-	-	TRBV7-2	TRBJ1-2
TGTGCCAGCTCAACCGGACAGGGCCCTTACGAGCAGTACTTC	CASSTGQGPYEQYF	-	TRBD1	TRBV18	TRBJ2-7
TGTGCCAGCAGCCCTCGGACAGCTTCCGATGGTTCACCCCTCCACTTT	CASSPRTASDGSPLHF	-	-	TRBV7-6	TRBJ1-6
TGTGCCACCAGTGTCGGGACTAGCGGGCGGGATGAGCAGTTCTTC	CATSVGTSGRDEQFF	-	TRBD2	TRBV24-1	TRBJ2-1
TGTGCCAGTAGTAGAAGGACTAGCGGGGCCACAGATACGCAGTATTTT	CASSRRTSGATDTQYF	-	TRBD2	TRBV19	TRBJ2-3
TGTGCCAGCAGCTTGAGGACACCCTCGAACACCGGGGAGCTGTTTTTT	CASSLRTPSNTGELFF	-	-	TRBV9	TRBJ2-2
TGCGCCAGCAGCCAAGATGCGGTAGAGGTCAGGGAAAAAGATACGCAGTATTTT	CASSQDAVEVREKDTQYF	few	-	TRBV4-1	TRBJ2-3
TGTGCCAGCAGCTTAGGTGCGGGGGGGACAGATACGCAGTATTTT	CASSLGAGGTDTQYF	-	TRBD2	TRBV7-9	TRBJ2-3
TGTGCCGTCACCCCAGGGGGCAGCTACAATGAGCAGTTCTTC	CAVTPGGSYNEQFF	-	TRBD1	TRBV6-5	TRBJ2-1
TGTGCCAGCAGCAAGGACCCGGGACAGATAACATACGAGCAGTACTTC	CASSKDPGQITYEQYF	-	TRBD1	TRBV5-5	TRBJ2-7
TGTGCCAGCAGTCTGACTAGCGGGGAGACCCAGTACTTC	CASSLTSGETQYF	-	TRBD2	TRBV6-5	TRBJ2-5
TGTGCCAGCAGCTGGCGGGGCGAAAGCACAGATACGCAGTATTTT	CASSWRGESTDTQYF	-	-	TRBV7-3	TRBJ2-3
TGTGCCAGCAGCTTCGGGGGAAACACCGGGGAGCTGTTTTTT	CASSFGGNTGELFF	-	-	TRBV11-3	TRBJ2-2
TGCAGTGCTAGAAGGGCAGGGTCAGCTTTCTTT	CSARRAGSAFF	few	-	TRBV20-1	TRBJ1-1
TGTGCCAGCAGCGCGAGGGACAGCGGCTACACCTTC	CASSARDSGYTF	few	TRBD1	TRBV11-2	TRBJ1-2
TGTGCAAGTCGCTTCCCCCGGACAGCCGCTAACTATGGCTACACCTTC	CASRFPRTAANYGYTF	-	-	TRBV12-2	TRBJ1-2